The 13 T cell receptor beta chains listed next were all sequenced from one sample in a study of blood T cell repertoires in COVID-19. Assay: immunoSEQ multiplex PCR; the TCRdb copy retains only in-frame clones and omits some. The repertoire holds 350,000 to 550,000 clones, with approximately 90% as singletons. Sequenced: peripheral blood. These receptors were taken from a woman in her thirties with acute or convalescent COVID-19.

This clone was recorded a few times. This CDR3 reads CASSPSLNSPLHF. In DNA form, the CDR3 reads TGTGCCAGCAGCCCTAGTTTGAATTCACCCCTCCACTTT. The rearrangement links TRBV7-2 to TRBJ1-6; no definite D call. The CDR3 extends over 13 amino acids. The V end lost 5 bases, the J end lost 7 bases, and 9 bases lay between the germline ends. The germline CDR1 and CDR2 sequences are SGHTA and FQGNSA.

This chain joins TRBV28 and TRBJ1-1, with no clear D. The V gene lost 5 bases and the J gene lost 8 bases, with 12 bases spanning the gap. The germline V gene has CDR1 MDHEN and CDR2 SYDVKM. This CDR3 has 12 amino acids. CDR3: CASSLPGEEAFF. The CDR3 DNA reads TGTGCCAGCAGTCTCCCTGGGGAGGAAGCTTTCTTT.

The rearrangement links TRBV5-1 to TRBJ2-2; 7 nucleotides line up with TRBD1. The CDR3 covers 16 residues. V lost 2 bases and J lost 5; bases outside the gene matches: 9. Per germline, CDR1 SGHRS and CDR2 YFSETQ. CDR3 region: CASSFGQVEGTGELFF. The CDR3 DNA follows: TGCGCCAGCAGCTTTGGACAGGTTGAAGGGACCGGGGAGCTGTTTTTT.

J is TRBJ2-6 and V is TRBV6-5; D perhaps matches TRBD2 (6 bases). V lost 11 bases, J lost 0 bases, and 11 bases lay in between. Germline-derived CDR1 and CDR2 are MNHEY and SVGAGI. CDR3 size: 14 residues. This CDR3 is CAAGPFSGANVLTF. In DNA, the CDR3 is TGTGCCGCGGGACCGTTCTCTGGGGCCAACGTCCTGACTTTC.

V usage is TRBV19 and J usage is TRBJ1-6, with TRBD1 matching 9 bases. J lost 8 bases, V lost 5 bases, and 4 bases had no gene match. This CDR3 has 14 amino acids. The germline gives CDR1 LNHDA, CDR2 SQIVND (reference sequence). The CDR3 region is CASSVTGGDSPLHF. The CDR3 DNA is TGTGCCAGTAGTGTCACAGGGGGCGATTCACCCCTCCACTTT.

This chain connects TRBV15 to TRBJ2-1; 7 bases agree with TRBD1. With 3 bases clipped from V and 12 bases from J, the junction kept 14 bases outside the gene matches. The CDR3 consists of 15 residues. In germline, CDR1 is LNHNV, CDR2 YYDKDF (reference sequence). The CDR3 DNA reads TGTGCCACCAGCAGGGGGTCTGTAGGGGGCCAGGGGCAGTTCTTC. This codes for CATSRGSVGGQGQFF.

This clone turned up a few times. The identical CDR3 is also encoded by other nucleotide sequences in the sample. V usage is TRBV5-1 and J usage is TRBJ2-3; D gene ambiguous. CDR3 length: 13 amino acids. The germline gives CDR1 SGHRS, CDR2 YFSETQ. Trimming left V 0 bases short and J 3 bases short, with 5 bases between. The CDR3 loop reads CASSLAVTDTQYF. CDR3 nucleotides: TGCGCCAGCAGCTTGGCTGTGACAGATACGCAGTATTTT.

The V and J genes are TRBV2 and TRBJ2-2; unclear D gene. With 7 bases removed from V and 5 bases from J, the gap between germline ends came to 11 bases. The CDR3 is 13 amino acids. The germline V gene encodes CDR1 SNHLY and CDR2 FYNNEI. The CDR3 region has the DNA TGTGCCAGCACCCAGACTGGAACCGGGGAGCTGTTTTTT. It is translated as CASTQTGTGELFF.

The rearrangement joins TRBV30 to TRBJ1-1, with TRBD1 identical over 7 bases. The CDR3 totals 15 residues. Trimming took 4 bases from V and 6 from J; bases not matched to a gene: 14. CDR1 and CDR2 from the germline V gene are GTSNPN and SVGIG (reference sequence). The CDR3 DNA sequence: TGTGCCTGGAAAGGCTGGGACAGAACATTCCCTGAAGCTTTCTTT. It is translated as CAWKGWDRTFPEAFF. Filled out from reference TRBV30 and TRBJ1-1, the complete variable domain reads SQTIHQWPATLVQPVGSPLSLECTVEGTSNPNLYWYRQAAGRGLQLLFYSVGIGQISSEVPQNLSASRPQDRQFILSSKKLLLSDSGFYLCAWKGWDRTFPEAFFGQGTRLTVV.

This sequence joins TRBV5-8 and TRBJ1-5; unclear D gene. The length of the CDR3 is 16 residues. Germline CDR1 is SGHTS and CDR2 is YDEGEE. Trimming shortened V by 0 bases and J by 6 bases, and 16 bases separated the two germline ends. The CDR3 DNA reads TGTGCCAGCAGCTTGGCCTTAGGATCCGGGATTCAGCCCCAGCATTTT. It translates to CASSLALGSGIQPQHF. Complete variable domain (other parts from reference TRBV5-8 and TRBJ1-5): EAGVTQSPTHLIKTRGQQATLRCSPISGHTSVYWYQQALGLGLQFLLWYDEGEERNRGNFPPRFSGRQFPNYSSELNVNALELEDSALYLCASSLALGSGIQPQHFGDGTRLSIL.

The chain joins TRBV2 to TRBJ1-5, with D perhaps TRBD1 (6 bases). The CDR3 is made up of 15 amino acids. The ends were cut back, 2 bases at V and 7 bases at J, with 15 bases in the middle. CDR1 is SNHLY, CDR2 FYNNEI, per germline. The CDR3 sequence is CASSEWARGRQPQHF. In DNA form, the CDR3 reads TGTGCCAGCAGTGAATGGGCCAGGGGAAGACAGCCCCAGCATTTT.

The chain employs TRBV6-5 and TRBJ1-3; D remains unclear. There are 15 residues in the CDR3. Trimming removed 7 bases at V and 2 bases at J, with 15 bases between. Germline CDR1 is MNHEY and CDR2 is SVGAGI. DNA of the CDR3: TGTGCCAGCATCGAAGGAGGGCTCGCTGGAAACACCATATATTTT. Its translation is CASIEGGLAGNTIYF.

The chain recombines TRBV6-5 with TRBJ1-6; a possible D gene is TRBD1 (6 bases). CDR3 length: 15 residues. Trimming shortened V by 2 bases and J by 8 bases, and 13 bases separated the two germline ends. In germline, CDR1 is MNHEY, CDR2 SVGAGI. CDR3 protein: CASSYDGGSYSPLHF. The CDR3 region has the DNA TGTGCCAGCAGTTACGATGGGGGCAGTTATTCACCCCTCCACTTT.